This TCR beta chain comes out of a study of tumor-infiltrating lymphocytes in primary liver carcinoma. The CDR3 is 12 residues long. Trimming stripped 6 bases from V and 7 bases from J, with 12 bases between. CDR1 and CDR2 (germline): SGHTS, YDEGEE. From approximately 550 ng of total RNA, TCR beta-specific cDNA was reverse-transcribed using a constant-region primer. Libraries of TCR beta came from three nested multiplex PCR rounds with slightly modified ARM-PCR. Each of the first two PCR rounds ran approximately 11 cycles with TRBV1-TRBV30 forward and C-beta reverse primers. One entry per CDR3 protein, called by TCRdb with MiXCR from the multiplex PCR reads. The sample has some 94,000 distinct CDR3 sequences, approximately 71% seen once. For each extraction, RNA and DNA were obtained together from about 21-30 mg of unsorted bulk tissue. This clonotype was recorded many times.

Specimen: liver tumor tissue from sampling region 5. This sample's subset: tumor region T5, tumor centre. The rearrangement uses TRBV5-8 and TRBJ2-3, with D hard to call. The TCR originated in a woman aged 60-75 years with primary liver carcinoma and hepatitis B virus infection. This chain's CDR3 is CASTEVRYTQYF. Here the CDR3 DNA reads TGTGCCAGCACCGAGGTGCGGTATACGCAGTATTTT.